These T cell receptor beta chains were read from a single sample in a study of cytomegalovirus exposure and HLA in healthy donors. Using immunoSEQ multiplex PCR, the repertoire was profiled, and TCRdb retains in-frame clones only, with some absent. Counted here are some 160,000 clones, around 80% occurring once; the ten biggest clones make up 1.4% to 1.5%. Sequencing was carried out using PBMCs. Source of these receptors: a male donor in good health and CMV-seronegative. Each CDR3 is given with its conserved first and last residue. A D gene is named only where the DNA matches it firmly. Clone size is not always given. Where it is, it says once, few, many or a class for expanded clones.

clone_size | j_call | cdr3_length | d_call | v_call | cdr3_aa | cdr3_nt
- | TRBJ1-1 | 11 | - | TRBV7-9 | CASSRGTEAFF | TGTGCCAGCAGCCGGGGAACTGAAGCTTTCTTT
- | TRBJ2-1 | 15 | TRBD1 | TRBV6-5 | CASSTRDRGYNEQFF | TGTGCCAGCAGTACCCGGGACAGGGGATACAATGAGCAGTTCTTC
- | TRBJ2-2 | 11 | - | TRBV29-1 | CSVTGTGELFF | TGCAGCGTTACTGGCACCGGGGAGCTGTTTTTT
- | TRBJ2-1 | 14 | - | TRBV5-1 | CASSLFSGDDEQFF | TGCGCCAGCAGCTTGTTTTCAGGGGACGATGAGCAGTTCTTC
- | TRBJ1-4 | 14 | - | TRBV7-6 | CASSPGGANEKLFF | TGTGCCAGCAGCCCCGGGGGTGCTAATGAAAAACTGTTTTTT
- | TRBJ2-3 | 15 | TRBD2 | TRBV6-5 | CASSGLAGGTDTQYF | TGTGCCAGCAGCGGACTAGCGGGGGGTACAGATACGCAGTATTTT
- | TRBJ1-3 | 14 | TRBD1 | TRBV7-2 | CASSERGLGNTIYF | TGTGCCAGCTCGGAGAGGGGGCTTGGAAACACCATATATTTT
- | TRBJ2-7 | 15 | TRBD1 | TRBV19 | CARVTTGGTSYEQYF | TGTGCCAGGGTAACTACAGGGGGTACTTCCTACGAGCAGTACTTC
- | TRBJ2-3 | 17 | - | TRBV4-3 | CASSQGPIADSTDTQYF | TGCGCCAGCAGCCAAGGTCCAATAGCGGACTCCACAGATACGCAGTATTTT
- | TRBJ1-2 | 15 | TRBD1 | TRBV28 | CASGLQGARDYGYTF | TGTGCCAGCGGCCTACAGGGGGCGAGGGACTATGGCTACACCTTC
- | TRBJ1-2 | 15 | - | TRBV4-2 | CASSQDQAAGNVYTF | TGTGCCAGCAGCCAAGATCAAGCCGCGGGGAATGTCTACACCTTC
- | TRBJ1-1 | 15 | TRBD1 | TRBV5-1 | CASSQRQGAPTEAFF | TGCGCCAGCAGCCAAAGACAGGGGGCGCCCACTGAAGCTTTCTTT
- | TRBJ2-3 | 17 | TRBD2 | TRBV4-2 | CASSQDISGGDTDTQYF | TGTGCCAGCAGCCAAGATATCTCCGGGGGGGACACAGATACGCAGTATTTT
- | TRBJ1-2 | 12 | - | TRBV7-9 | CATSQGSYGYTF | TGTGCCACCTCCCAGGGGAGCTATGGCTACACCTTC
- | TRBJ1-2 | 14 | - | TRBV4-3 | CASSQDNRDYGYTF | TGCGCCAGCAGCCAAGATAACAGGGACTATGGCTACACCTTC
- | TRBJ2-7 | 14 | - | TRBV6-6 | CASTEGRAKYEQYF | TGTGCCAGCACCGAGGGAAGGGCGAAATACGAGCAGTACTTC
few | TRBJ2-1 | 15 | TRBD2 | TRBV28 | CASSRGTSGKKEQFF | TGTGCCAGCAGCCGCGGGACTAGCGGGAAGAAGGAGCAGTTCTTC
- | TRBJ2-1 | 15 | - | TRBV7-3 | CASSLDSQPYNEQFF | TGTGCCAGCAGCCTGGACTCGCAACCATACAATGAGCAGTTCTTC
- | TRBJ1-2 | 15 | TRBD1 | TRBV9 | CASSFRRDSIHGYTF | TGTGCCAGCAGCTTCCGTAGGGACAGCATCCATGGCTACACCTTC
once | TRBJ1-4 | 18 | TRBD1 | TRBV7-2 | CASSLRGQRNLLNEKLFF | TGTGCCAGCAGCTTGCGGGGACAGAGAAACTTACTTAATGAAAAACTGTTTTTT
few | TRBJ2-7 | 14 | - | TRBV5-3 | CASEPGEGTYEQYF | TGTGCCAGCGAACCAGGTGAGGGAACCTACGAGCAGTACTTC
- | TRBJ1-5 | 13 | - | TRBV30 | CAWSRESYQPQHF | TGTGCCTGGAGTAGAGAGAGTTATCAGCCCCAGCATTTT
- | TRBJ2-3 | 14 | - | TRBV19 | CASRRTDSLDTQYF | TGTGCCAGTAGGCGGACGGACTCCCTAGATACGCAGTATTTT
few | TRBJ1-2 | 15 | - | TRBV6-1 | CASSEALLVLNGYTF | TGTGCCAGCAGTGAAGCGCTTCTCGTACTCAATGGCTACACCTTC
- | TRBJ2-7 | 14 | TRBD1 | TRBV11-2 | CATKNEGQSYEQYF | TGTGCCACAAAGAACGAGGGACAGTCATACGAGCAGTACTTC
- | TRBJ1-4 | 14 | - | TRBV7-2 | CASSNGQLREKLFF | TGTGCCAGCAGCAATGGACAGCTACGAGAAAAACTGTTTTTT
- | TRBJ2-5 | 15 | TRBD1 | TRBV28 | CASTHSGQGGETQYF | TGTGCCAGCACCCATTCGGGACAGGGGGGGGAGACCCAGTACTTC
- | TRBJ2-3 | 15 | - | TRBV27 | CASSRLARGRDTQYF | TGTGCCAGCAGTCGGCTAGCGAGGGGGCGGGATACGCAGTATTTT
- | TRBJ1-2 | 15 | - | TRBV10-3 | CATAAKYRENYGYTF | TGTGCCACCGCTGCGAAATACAGGGAAAACTATGGCTACACCTTC
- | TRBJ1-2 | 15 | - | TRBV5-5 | CASSFGQQGTYGYTF | TGTGCCAGCAGCTTCGGTCAACAGGGCACCTATGGCTACACCTTC
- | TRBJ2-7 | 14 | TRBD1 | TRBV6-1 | CASSAGTGGYEQYF | TGTGCCAGCAGTGCCGGGACAGGGGGCTACGAGCAGTACTTC
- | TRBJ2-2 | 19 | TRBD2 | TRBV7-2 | CASSFLGLAGTPNTGELFF | TGTGCCAGCAGCTTCCTGGGACTAGCGGGTACACCGAACACCGGGGAGCTGTTTTTT
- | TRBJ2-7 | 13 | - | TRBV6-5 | CASGLGSPYEQYF | TGTGCCAGCGGACTCGGCTCCCCCTACGAGCAGTACTTC
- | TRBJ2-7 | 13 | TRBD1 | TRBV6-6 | CASRTGETYEQYF | TGTGCCAGCAGGACAGGGGAAACCTACGAGCAGTACTTC
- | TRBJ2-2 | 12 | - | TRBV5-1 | CASSFSTGELFF | TGCGCCAGCAGCTTTAGCACCGGGGAGCTGTTTTTT
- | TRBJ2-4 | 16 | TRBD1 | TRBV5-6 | CASSIMTGDRRNIQYF | TGTGCCAGCAGCATCATGACAGGGGATCGGCGCAACATTCAGTACTTC
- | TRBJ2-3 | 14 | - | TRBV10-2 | CASSESRRTDTQYF | TGCGCCAGCAGTGAGTCCCGGAGAACAGATACGCAGTATTTT
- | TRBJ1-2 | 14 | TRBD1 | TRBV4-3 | CASSQGDRLDGYTF | TGCGCCAGCAGCCAAGGGGACAGGCTGGATGGCTACACCTTC
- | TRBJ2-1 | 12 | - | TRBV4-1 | CASSHSEGPQFF | TGCGCCAGCAGCCACTCCGAGGGCCCCCAGTTCTTC
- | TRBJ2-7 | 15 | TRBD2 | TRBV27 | CASSLRLAGGIEQYF | TGTGCCAGCAGTTTGAGGCTAGCGGGAGGCATCGAGCAGTACTTC
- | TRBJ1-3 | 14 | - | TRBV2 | CASKEGRAGNTIYF | TGTGCCAGCAAGGAGGGACGAGCTGGAAACACCATATATTTT
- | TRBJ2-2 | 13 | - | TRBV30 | CAWSVLGTGELFF | TGTGCCTGGAGTGTACTAGGGACCGGGGAGCTGTTTTTT
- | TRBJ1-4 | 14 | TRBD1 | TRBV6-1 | CASKVNTGDEKLFF | TGTGCCAGCAAGGTCAATACAGGGGATGAAAAACTGTTTTTT
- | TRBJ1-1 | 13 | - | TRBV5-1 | CASSLQENTEAFF | TGCGCCAGCAGCTTGCAGGAGAACACTGAAGCTTTCTTT
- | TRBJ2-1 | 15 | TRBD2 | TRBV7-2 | CASSLAAGGPDEQFF | TGTGCCAGCAGCTTAGCAGCGGGGGGGCCCGATGAGCAGTTCTTC
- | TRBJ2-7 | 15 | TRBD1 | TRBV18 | CASSPGQGASYEQYF | TGTGCCAGCTCACCGGGACAGGGGGCTAGCTACGAGCAGTACTTC
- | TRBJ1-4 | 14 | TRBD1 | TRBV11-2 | CASSPGQAGEKLFF | TGTGCCAGCAGCCCGGGACAGGCGGGTGAAAAACTGTTTTTT
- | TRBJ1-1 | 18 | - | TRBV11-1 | CASSHPIGAASWNTEAFF | TGTGCCAGCAGCCACCCCATAGGGGCAGCCTCTTGGAACACTGAAGCTTTCTTT
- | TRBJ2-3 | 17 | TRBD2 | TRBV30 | CAWSDPISGSNTDTQYF | TGTGCCTGGAGTGATCCAATTAGCGGGAGTAACACAGATACGCAGTATTTT
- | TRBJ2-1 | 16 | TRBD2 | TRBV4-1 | CASSQIAGGFVNEQFF | TGCGCCAGCAGCCAAATAGCGGGAGGATTTGTTAATGAGCAGTTCTTC
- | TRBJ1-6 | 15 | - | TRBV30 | CAWSVVSSYNSPLHF | TGTGCCTGGAGTGTCGTGAGCTCCTATAATTCACCCCTCCACTTT
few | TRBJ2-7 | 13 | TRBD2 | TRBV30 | CAWRGEGNYEQYF | TGTGCCTGGCGGGGGGAGGGGAACTACGAGCAGTACTTC